This T cell receptor (beta chain) was captured in a study of cytomegalovirus exposure and HLA in healthy donors. Primers: 60 Vbeta forward and 13 Jbeta reverse. As handled by the study authors: Unique TCR beta chains numbered approximately 80 million in a later analysis, with around 11 million shared. Produced via immunoSEQ multiplex PCR; TCRdb's table is partial and in-frame only. Clonal size and the V and J genes are those of that table, whereas D and trimming came from the DNA. The data hold about 160,000 clones, with 70% to 80% observed a single time. The trim removed 4 bases at V and 6 bases at J, leaving 9 bases unmatched. The germline gives CDR1 SGHTA, CDR2 FQGNSA. The CDR3 runs 15 residues. On this clone itself: Its specificity is unknown.

When sampled, the donors appeared nominally healthy, though they likely had unrecorded immune exposures. Broader study findings: The listing of about 150 TCR beta chains classed them as cytomegalovirus-associated.

This chain uses TRBV7-2 with TRBJ2-1; 7 bases agree with TRBD2. The sequenced sample was PBMCs. The receptor comes from a man aged 35 to 55 in good health and CMV-seropositive. CDR3 sequence: CASSSSGLVSNEQFF. CDR3 nucleotides: TGTGCCAGCAGCTCTTCCGGACTAGTGAGCAATGAGCAGTTCTTC.